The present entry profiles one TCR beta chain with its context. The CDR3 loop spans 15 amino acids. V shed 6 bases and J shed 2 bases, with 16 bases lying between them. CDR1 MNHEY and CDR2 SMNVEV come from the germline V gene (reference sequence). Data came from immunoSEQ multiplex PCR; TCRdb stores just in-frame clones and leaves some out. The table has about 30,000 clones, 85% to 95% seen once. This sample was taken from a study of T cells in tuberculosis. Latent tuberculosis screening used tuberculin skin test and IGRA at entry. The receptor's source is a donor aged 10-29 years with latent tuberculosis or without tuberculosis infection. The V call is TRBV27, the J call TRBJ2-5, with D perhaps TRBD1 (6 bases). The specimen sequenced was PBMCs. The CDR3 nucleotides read TGTGCCAGCAGCTTGAACCGGGACACACAAGAGACCCAGTACTTC. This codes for CASSLNRDTQETQYF.